This paragraph reports one T cell receptor (beta chain). Its antigen is as yet unknown. Other nucleotide sequences from this sample produce the same CDR3. The sample originates from a study of shared clonotypes between healthy human individuals. Study-wide findings and caveats: At large depth, rarefaction still showed sorted-subset sequencing to be incomplete.

The authors distributed each subset's genomic DNA evenly over several immunoSEQ plates. TCRdb's table, derived via immunoSEQ multiplex PCR, lists solely in-frame clones and lacks some. This table holds 500,000 to 550,000 clones, 95% to 96% found once. CD45RA-negative memory and CD45RA+ naive subsets were split from the CD4+ cells. CDR1 is KGHSH, CDR2 LQKENI, per germline. The length of the CDR3 is 13 residues. V lost 3 bases to trimming and J lost 2 bases, with 7 bases between them. Input material: naive CD4+ T cells sorted from blood. The subset was: CD45RA+ positively selected. This chain uses TRBV18 with TRBJ1-1; maybe TRBD1 (6 bases). The clonotype comes from a woman aged 30 to 39 in good health. This CDR3 is CASSPGQNTEAFF. Here the CDR3 DNA reads TGTGCCAGCTCACCGGGACAAAACACTGAAGCTTTCTTT.